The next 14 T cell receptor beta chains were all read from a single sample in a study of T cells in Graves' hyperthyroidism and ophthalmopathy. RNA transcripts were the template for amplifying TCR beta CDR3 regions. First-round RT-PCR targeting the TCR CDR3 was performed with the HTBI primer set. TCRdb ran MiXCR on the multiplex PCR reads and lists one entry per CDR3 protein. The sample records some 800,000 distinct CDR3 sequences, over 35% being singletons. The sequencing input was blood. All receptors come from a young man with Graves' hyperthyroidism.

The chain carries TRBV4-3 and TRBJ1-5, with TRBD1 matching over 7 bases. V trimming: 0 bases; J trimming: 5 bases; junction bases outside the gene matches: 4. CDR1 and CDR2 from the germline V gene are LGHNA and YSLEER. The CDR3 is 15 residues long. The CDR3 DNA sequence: TGCGCCAGCAGCCAAGACAGGGGGTTTGATCAGCCCCAGCATTTT. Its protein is CASSQDRGFDQPQHF.

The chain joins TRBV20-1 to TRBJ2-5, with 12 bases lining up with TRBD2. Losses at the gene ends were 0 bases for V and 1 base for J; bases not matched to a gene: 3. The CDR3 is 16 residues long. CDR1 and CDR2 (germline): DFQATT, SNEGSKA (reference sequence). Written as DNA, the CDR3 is TGCAGTGCTAGAGATGAGACTAGCGGGGGCCAAGAGACCCAGTACTTC. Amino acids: CSARDETSGGQETQYF.

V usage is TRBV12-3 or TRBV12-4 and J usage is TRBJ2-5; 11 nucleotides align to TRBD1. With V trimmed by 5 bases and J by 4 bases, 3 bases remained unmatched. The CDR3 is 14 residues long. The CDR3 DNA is TGTGCCAGCAGTGGACAGGGGGCGGGAGAGACCCAGTACTTC. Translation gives CASSGQGAGETQYF.

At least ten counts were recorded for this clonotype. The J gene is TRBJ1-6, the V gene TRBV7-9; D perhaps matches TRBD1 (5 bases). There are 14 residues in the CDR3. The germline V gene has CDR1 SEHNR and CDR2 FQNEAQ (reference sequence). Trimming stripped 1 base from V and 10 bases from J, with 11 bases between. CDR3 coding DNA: TGTGCCAGCAGCTTAGGGCAGGGCGAGTCACCCCTCCACTTT. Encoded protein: CASSLGQGESPLHF.

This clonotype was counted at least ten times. The chain's CDR3 is CASSSPVGKLFF. The DNA of the CDR3 is TGTGCCAGCAGTTCCCCCGTGGGAAAACTGTTTTTT. J is TRBJ1-4 and V is TRBV2, with D hard to call. The germline gives CDR1 SNHLY, CDR2 FYNNEI. This CDR3 region has 12 residues. V lost 5 bases and J 10 bases, leaving 11 bases between the germline ends.

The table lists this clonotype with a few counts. CDR3 DNA: TGTGCCAGCAGGCCCTCAACGGGACGGAAGAACACTGAAGCTTTCTTT. This gives the protein CASRPSTGRKNTEAFF. This chain connects TRBV6-6 to TRBJ1-1; a possible D gene is TRBD1 (5 bases). Germline CDR1 reads MNHNY; CDR2 reads SVGAGI (reference sequence). The CDR3 is made up of 16 amino acids. V was shortened by 6 bases and J by 1 base, with 18 bases between the two germline ends.

The CDR3 nucleotides are TGTGCCAGCAGCTTGAAAGATAGGGAGGGGAACTACGAGCAGTACTTC. This gives the protein CASSLKDREGNYEQYF. The chain uses TRBV5-4 and TRBJ2-7; TRBD2 aligns across 7 bases. CDR3 length equals 16 residues. V trimming: 1 base; J trimming: 3 bases; junction bases outside the gene matches: 10. CDR1 and CDR2 (germline): SGHNT, YYREEE (reference sequence). The full variable domain, its missing parts supplied by reference TRBV5-4 and TRBJ2-7, is ETGVTQSPTHLIKTRGQQVTLRCSSQSGHNTVSWYQQALGQGPQFIFQYYREEENGRGNFPPRFSGLQFPNYSSELNVNALELDDSALYLCASSLKDREGNYEQYFGPGTRLTVT.

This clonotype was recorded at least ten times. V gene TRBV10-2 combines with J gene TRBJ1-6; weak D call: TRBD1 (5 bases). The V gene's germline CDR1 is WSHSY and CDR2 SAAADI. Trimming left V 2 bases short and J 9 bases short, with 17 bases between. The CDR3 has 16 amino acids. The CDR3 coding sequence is TGCGCCAGCAGTGAGATCTCAGGGCACGTCCTTTCACCCCTCCACTTT. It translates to CASSEISGHVLSPLHF.

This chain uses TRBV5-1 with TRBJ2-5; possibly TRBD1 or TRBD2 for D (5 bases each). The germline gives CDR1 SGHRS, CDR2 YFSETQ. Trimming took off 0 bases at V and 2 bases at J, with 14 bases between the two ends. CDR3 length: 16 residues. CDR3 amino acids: CASSLGLPKGQETQYF. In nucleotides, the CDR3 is TGCGCCAGCAGCTTGGGACTACCGAAGGGGCAAGAGACCCAGTACTTC.

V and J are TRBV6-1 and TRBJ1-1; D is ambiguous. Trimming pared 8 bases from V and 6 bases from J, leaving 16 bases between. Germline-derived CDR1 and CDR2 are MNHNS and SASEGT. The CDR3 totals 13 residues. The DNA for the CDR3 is TGTGCCAGCGTTGGGGTTCTGAGCCCTGAAGCTTTCTTT. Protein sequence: CASVGVLSPEAFF.

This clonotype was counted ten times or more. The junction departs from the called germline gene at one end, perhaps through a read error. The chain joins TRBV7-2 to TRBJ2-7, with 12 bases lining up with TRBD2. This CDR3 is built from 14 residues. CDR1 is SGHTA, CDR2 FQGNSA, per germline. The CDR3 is CASSPSGTSGHPNF. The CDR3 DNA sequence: TGTGCCAGCAGCCCCTCAGGGACTAGCGGGCATCCCAACTTC. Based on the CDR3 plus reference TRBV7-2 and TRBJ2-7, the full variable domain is GAGVSQSPSNKVTEKGKDVELRCDPISGHTALYWYRQSLGQGLEFLIYFQGNSAPDKSGLPSDRFSAERTGGSVSTLTIQRTQQEDSAVYLCASSPSGTSGHPNFGPGTRLTVT.

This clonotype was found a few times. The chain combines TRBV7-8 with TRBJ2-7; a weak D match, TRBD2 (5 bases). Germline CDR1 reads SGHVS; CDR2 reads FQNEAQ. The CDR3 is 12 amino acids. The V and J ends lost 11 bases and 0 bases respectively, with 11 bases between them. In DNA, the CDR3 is TGTGCCGCTGGAGGACTCTCCTACGAGCAGTACTTC. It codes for CAAGGLSYEQYF.

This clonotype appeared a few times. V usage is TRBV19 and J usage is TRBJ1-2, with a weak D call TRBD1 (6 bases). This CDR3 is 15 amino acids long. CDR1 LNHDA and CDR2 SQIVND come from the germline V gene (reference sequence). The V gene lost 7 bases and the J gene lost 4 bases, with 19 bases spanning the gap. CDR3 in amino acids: CASNTQGGVFYGYTF. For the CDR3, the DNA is TGTGCCAGTAATACACAGGGCGGGGTGTTCTATGGCTACACCTTC.

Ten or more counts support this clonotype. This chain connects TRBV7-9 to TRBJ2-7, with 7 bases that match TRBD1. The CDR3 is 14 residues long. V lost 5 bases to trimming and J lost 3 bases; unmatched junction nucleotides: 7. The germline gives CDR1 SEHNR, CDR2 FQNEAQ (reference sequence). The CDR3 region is CASSLPGTDYEQYF. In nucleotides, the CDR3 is TGTGCCAGCAGCCTTCCCGGGACAGACTACGAGCAGTACTTC.